Here is one T cell receptor beta chain with its context. The entry originates in a study of cytomegalovirus exposure and HLA in healthy donors. Germline assignment: CDR1 MDHEN and CDR2 SYDVKM. The V segment lost 6 bases and the J segment 8 bases; nucleotides outside the gene matches: 6. This CDR3 comprises 12 residues. 60 Vbeta and 13 Jbeta primers were used in PCR. TCRdb's copy holds only in-frame clones and misses some; the assay was immunoSEQ multiplex PCR. Seen here are 75,000 to 80,000 clones, around 78% observed once, and the top ten hold around 1.5%. This chain uses TRBV28 with TRBJ1-1; 7 bases align to TRBD1. Material: PBMCs. The clonotype was recovered from a middle-aged man in good health and CMV-seronegative. The DNA for the CDR3 is TGTGCCAGCAGAAGGACAGGCCTCGAAGCTTTCTTT. It translates to CASRRTGLEAFF.